This TCR beta chain was sequenced in a study of blood T cell repertoires in COVID-19. The wider study: Samples came from the United States, Italy and Spain, spanning acute and convalescent COVID-19. PBMCs, B-cell-depleted T cells, or T cells provided the cDNA or gDNA that made up the material.

Germline V gene lookup returns CDR1 SGHRS and CDR2 YFSETQ. Trimming cost V 1 base and J 4 bases, with 11 bases left between them. The CDR3 spans 14 residues. Authors' data handling: How many nucleated cells were present was estimated from reference gene primer amplification. Data came from immunoSEQ multiplex PCR; TCRdb stores just in-frame clones and leaves some out. V and J calls and clone size come straight from that table; D and trimming were deduced from the DNA. Of approximately 100,000 clones listed, approximately 91% are singletons. The sample taken for sequencing was peripheral blood. This TCR came from a man between 50 and 59 years old with acute or convalescent COVID-19. This chain connects TRBV5-1 to TRBJ1-1; D unresolved. CDR3 sequence (DNA): TGCGCCAGCAGCTTGATACCGGAGGCCACTGAAGCTTTCTTT. It specifies CASSLIPEATEAFF. The full variable domain, rest sourced from reference TRBV5-1 and TRBJ1-1, is KAGVTQTPRYLIKTRGQQVTLSCSPISGHRSVSWYQQTPGQGLQFLFEYFSETQRNKGNFPGRFSGRQFSNSRSEMNVSTLELGDSALYLCASSLIPEATEAFFGQGTRLTVV.